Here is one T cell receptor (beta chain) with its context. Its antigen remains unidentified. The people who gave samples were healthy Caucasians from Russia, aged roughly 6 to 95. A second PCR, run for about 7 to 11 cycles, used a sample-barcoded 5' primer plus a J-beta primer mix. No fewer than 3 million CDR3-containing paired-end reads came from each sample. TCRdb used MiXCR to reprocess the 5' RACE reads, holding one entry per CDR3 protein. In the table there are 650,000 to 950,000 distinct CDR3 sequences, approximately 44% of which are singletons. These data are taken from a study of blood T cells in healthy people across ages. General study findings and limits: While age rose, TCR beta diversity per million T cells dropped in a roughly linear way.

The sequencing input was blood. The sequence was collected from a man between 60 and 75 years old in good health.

The CDR3 DNA follows: TGTGCCAGCAGCTTGGCAGCCGGGACGGTTAATGAAAAACTGTTTTTT. This codes for CASSLAAGTVNEKLFF. V is TRBV7-2 and J is TRBJ1-4, with D possibly matching TRBD1 (5 bases). V gave up 3 bases and J gave up 4 bases, with 15 bases separating them. Germline V gene sequence: CDR1 SGHTA, CDR2 FQGNSA. This CDR3 region has 16 residues.